This T cell receptor beta chain appears in the sequencing data of a study of blood T cell repertoires in COVID-19 (TCRdb year 2020). About the full investigation: Samples covering the acute and convalescent phases of COVID-19 were provided by collaborators in the United States, Italy and Spain. The prospective study material was composed of cDNA or gDNA derived from T cells, B-cell-depleted T cells, or PBMCs. Deeply sampled blood TCRbeta repertoires from subjects exposed to, actively infected with, or recovered from COVID-19 were included in the dataset. The repertoires were made available in a free public database intended to serve as a resource for research on the immune response to SARS-CoV-2. The samples were drawn from two sources: the first 160 participants of the ongoing ImmuneRACE study, and about 1,300 subjects contributed by 6 global collaborators. The sample metadata nearly always contained a de-identified subject ID, COVID-19 status, age in years and sex. Where HLA class I and class II types were available, the types were taken from metadata supplied by the sample provider, not from assay-based typing.

Collaborating institutions collected whole blood in K2EDTA tubes following their own protocols. Collaborator samples were shipped for TCRbeta analysis as frozen whole blood, isolated PBMCs, or DNA extracted from either sample type. Broad study findings and their caveats: The quantity of clinical and demographic metadata differed by source and by participant and was supplied without curation.

The immunoSEQ Assay, a bias-controlled multiplex PCR, was used to amplify TCRbeta CDR3 regions from genomic DNA. The original pipeline was this. Nucleated cell counts per sample were estimated from amplification of reference gene primers within the assay. To quantify the absolute abundance of each unique TCRbeta CDR3 rearrangement, sequence reads were collapsed and filtered. For each sample, productive Simpson clonality was calculated as the square root of Simpson's diversity index across productive rearrangements. Sourced from immuneACCESS, this table was stored by TCRdb with only in-frame sequences that have V and J called. A share of the clones is absent; for the studies checked, an unresolved V gene accounts for under half, and the remainder has no known explanation. The DNA gave D and trimming, while V, J and clone size come from that table. In this sample the table shows around 260,000 clones, approximately 91% of which occur a single time. 0.7% of the sample belongs to the ten largest clones.

The CDR3 has 13 amino acids, counting the end cysteine and phenylalanine. Of all the DNA, just the CDR3 is kept, 39 bases in frame from base 1. Looking up the germline V gene yields CDR1 SGHTA and CDR2 FQGNSA. A distance of 7 bases separates the germline ends of V and J, which lose 4 bases and 0 bases respectively. Comment on this clone: Its antigen is still unknown. The sample holds no much larger clone one base away, and base qualities are not on file.

The chain was built from TRBV7-2 and TRBJ2-7, with an unclear D gene assignment. Sequenced input: peripheral blood. This clonotype was sampled from a human donor in a cohort sampled during active COVID-19. The nucleotide sequence is TGTGCCAGCAGCTACTTGAGCTCCTACGAGCAGTACTTC. Its product reads: CASSYLSSYEQYF.